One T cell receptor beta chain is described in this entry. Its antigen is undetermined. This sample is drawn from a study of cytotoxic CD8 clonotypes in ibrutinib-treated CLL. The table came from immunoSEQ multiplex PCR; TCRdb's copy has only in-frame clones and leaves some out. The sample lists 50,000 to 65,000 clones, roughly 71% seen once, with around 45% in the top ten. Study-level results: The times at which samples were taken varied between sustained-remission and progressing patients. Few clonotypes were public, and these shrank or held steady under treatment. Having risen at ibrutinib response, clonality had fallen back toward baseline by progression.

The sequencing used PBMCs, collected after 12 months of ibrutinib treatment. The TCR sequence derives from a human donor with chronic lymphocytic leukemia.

The CDR3 DNA follows: TGTGCCAGCAGCTTTCGGGCCTACGAGCAGTACTTC. This codes for CASSFRAYEQYF. The rearrangement uses TRBV7-9 and TRBJ2-7; D is unresolved. V was clipped by 3 bases and J by 2 bases, with 5 bases between them. The length of the CDR3 is 12 residues. Germline-derived CDR1 and CDR2 are SEHNR and FQNEAQ (reference sequence).